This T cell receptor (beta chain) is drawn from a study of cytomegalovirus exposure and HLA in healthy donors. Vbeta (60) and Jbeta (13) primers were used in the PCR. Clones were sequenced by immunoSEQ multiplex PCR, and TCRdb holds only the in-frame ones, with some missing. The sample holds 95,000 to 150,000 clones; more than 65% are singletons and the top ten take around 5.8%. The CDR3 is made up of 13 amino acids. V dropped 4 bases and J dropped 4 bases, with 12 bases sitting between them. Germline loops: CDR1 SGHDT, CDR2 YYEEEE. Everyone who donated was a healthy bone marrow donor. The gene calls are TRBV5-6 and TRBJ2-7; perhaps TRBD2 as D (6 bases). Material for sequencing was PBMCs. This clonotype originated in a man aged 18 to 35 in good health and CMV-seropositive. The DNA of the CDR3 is TGTGCCAGCAGCGGGAGGAGGGCGTACGAGCAGTACTTC. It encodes CASSGRRAYEQYF.